This T cell receptor beta chain was profiled in a study of HIV-infected children after antiretroviral therapy interruption (dated by TCRdb to 2018 to 2020). For context, the study as a whole: All eight included children had a CD4+ count above 500 and a viral load below 50 copies/ml, with four on planned treatment interruption and four on continuous treatment. Exposure to EBV and CMV had been recorded for most participating children. Interruption-arm samples came from week 0, week 12, end of interruption (week 24 or 48), and about 3 years after study end. Median age was around 8.9 years in the interruption group and 7 to 8 years in the continuous treatment group. For the continuous-treatment arm, samples from the corresponding weeks 0, 48 and 150 were analyzed. TCR repertoires were compared between children on planned treatment interruption and children on continuous antiretroviral treatment, alongside thymic output measurements. Points the paper makes about the study in general: An increase in the naive CD4+ Gini coefficient was observed by the end of treatment interruption, suggesting clonal expansion, and a return to baseline was observed by 3 years. The small number of patients is a limitation, and caution is needed when interpreting the data. In the naive CD4+ repertoires of PTI patients, CDR3 sharing between time points dropped after the start of interruption, while many sequences were shared between the end of interruption and 3 years later. The sorted CD45RA+ naive cells might contain minor non-naive CD45RA+ populations, such as EMRA or stem memory cells.

The treatment or condition label, as the study defines it: PENTA 11 planned treatment interruption arm or continuous ART arm. Children from the United Kingdom aged 2 to 15 years who had been given at least three-drug ART for at least 24 weeks were enrolled as participants. The study required cryopreserved PBMCs containing at least 5 million viable cells, and a handful of candidate patients were excluded because of low viable PBMC yield. Using a FACSAria III cell sorter, naive CD4+ CD45RA+ CD45RO- T cells were FACS-sorted out of thawed PBMCs. Sorted cells were fixed, and RNA was extracted using the RNeasy FFPE kit followed by the RNeasy Micro kit. This clonotype qualifies as medium-sized (0.01 to 0.1%). The specificity of this receptor is unknown. No qualities accompany the bases; no much larger clone lies one base away. Library prep was done by 3' RACE. To correct PCR amplification bias, TCR libraries were generated from RNA with a 3' RACE protocol that used unique molecular identifiers. Up to about 12 amplicon libraries were pooled and sequenced on an Illumina MiSeq with v2 2x250 paired-end chemistry. From the authors' description of their analysis: Reads were processed with Decombinator for assignment of V and J genes and CDR3, and barcode-based correction of errors and PCR bias was applied. Repertoires were subsampled to equal depth before Gini coefficient calculation using the R ineq package. CDR3 similarity was assessed with GLIPH, Hamming distance and a shared triplet metric. TCRdb trimmed public reads at Q25 via fastp, called clones via MiXCR and kept in-frame beta chains. Every distinct CDR3 protein forms one entry, paired with its most common genes and DNA. Clone size and V and J calls follow TCRdb, not the original study. A total of tens of thousands of distinct CDR3 sequences appear in this sample, around 4.1% of them only once. 0.55% to 0.85% of the sample goes to the ten largest clones.

This clonotype was obtained from a pool of human donors with HIV. The sample here was CD45RA+ CD4+ T cells from PBMCs, pooled from several time points, taken from a donor given antiretroviral therapy, either interrupted or continuous. Reading the label with the study, this specimen's cell subset or site is: naive CD4+ CD45RA+ CD45RO- T cells.

The bases read TGTGCCAGCTCACCAAGGAGAGGTGGGGAGAACACTGAAGCTTTCTTT. Its protein is CASSPRRGGENTEAFF. The chain uses TRBV18 and TRBJ1-1; the D gene identity is not certain. The CDR3 spans 16 residues, from the cysteine through the phenylalanine. The only DNA kept is the CDR3, 48 bases in frame from the first base. Relative to germline, V is 2 bases shorter and J is 1 base shorter, with 14 bases between their ends. Sequences KGHSH (CDR1) and LQKENI (CDR2) are obtained from the germline V gene.